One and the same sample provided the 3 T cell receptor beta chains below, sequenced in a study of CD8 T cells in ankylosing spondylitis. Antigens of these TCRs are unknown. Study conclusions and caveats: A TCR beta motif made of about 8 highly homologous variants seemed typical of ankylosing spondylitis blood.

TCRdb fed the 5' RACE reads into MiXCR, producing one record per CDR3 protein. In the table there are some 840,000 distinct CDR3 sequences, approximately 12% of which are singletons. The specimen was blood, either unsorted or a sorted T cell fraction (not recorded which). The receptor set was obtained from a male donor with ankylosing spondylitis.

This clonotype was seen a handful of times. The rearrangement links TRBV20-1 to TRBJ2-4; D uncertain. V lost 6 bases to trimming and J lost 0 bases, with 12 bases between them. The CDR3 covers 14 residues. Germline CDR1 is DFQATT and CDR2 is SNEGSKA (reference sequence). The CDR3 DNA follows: TGCAGTGCCACGACACTCTCAGCCAAAAACATTCAGTACTTC. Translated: CSATTLSAKNIQYF.

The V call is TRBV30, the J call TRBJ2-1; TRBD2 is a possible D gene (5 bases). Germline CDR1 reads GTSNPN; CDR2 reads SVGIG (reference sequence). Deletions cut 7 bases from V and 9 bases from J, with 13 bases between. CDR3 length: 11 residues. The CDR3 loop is CASSTRPEQFF. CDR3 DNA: TGTGCCTCCTCAACTAGGCCTGAGCAGTTCTTC.

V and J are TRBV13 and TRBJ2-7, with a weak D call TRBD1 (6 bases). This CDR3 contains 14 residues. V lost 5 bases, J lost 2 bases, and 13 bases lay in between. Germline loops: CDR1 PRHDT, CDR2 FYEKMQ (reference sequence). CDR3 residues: CASSPRTDPYEQYF. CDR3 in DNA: TGTGCCAGCAGCCCGAGGACAGACCCCTACGAGCAGTACTTC. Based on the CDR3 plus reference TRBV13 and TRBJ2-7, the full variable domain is AAGVIQSPRHLIKEKRETATLKCYPIPRHDTVYWYQQGPGQDPQFLISFYEKMQSDKGSIPDRFSAQQFSDYHSELNMSSLELGDSALYFCASSPRTDPYEQYFGPGTRLTVT.